This T cell receptor (beta chain) was documented in a study of blood T cell repertoires in COVID-19. Study context: There were acute and convalescent COVID-19 samples, and they came from the United States, Italy and Spain. Sources were T cells, B-cell-depleted T cells, or PBMCs; the material itself was cDNA or gDNA.

Trimming stripped 6 bases from V and 5 bases from J, with 20 bases between. The CDR3 is 16 amino acids. Germline V lookup: CDR1 MDHEN, CDR2 SYDVKM. A few counts support this clone. Original methodology: Reference gene primers were amplified, and this amplification served to estimate nucleated cell counts. Using immunoSEQ multiplex PCR, the repertoire was profiled, and TCRdb retains in-frame clones only, with some absent. The DNA gave D and trimming, while V, J and clone size come from that table. Found here are 90,000 to 100,000 clones, around 90% of them singletons; the top ten hold about 16%. Sequenced sample: peripheral blood. J is TRBJ1-5 and V is TRBV28; tentative D call: TRBD1 (6 bases). The sequence derives from a woman aged 55-70 years with COVID-19, enrolled during active disease. The CDR3 region is CASSSRGAGDHQPQHF. In DNA form, the CDR3 reads TGTGCCAGCAGCTCCCGGGGGGCAGGGGACCATCAGCCCCAGCATTTT. The whole variable domain, filled in from reference TRBV28 and TRBJ1-5, reads DVKVTQSSRYLVKRTGEKVFLECVQDMDHENMFWYRQDPGLGLRLIYFSYDVKMKEKGDIPEGYSVSREKKERFSLILESASTNQTSMYLCASSSRGAGDHQPQHFGDGTRLSIL.